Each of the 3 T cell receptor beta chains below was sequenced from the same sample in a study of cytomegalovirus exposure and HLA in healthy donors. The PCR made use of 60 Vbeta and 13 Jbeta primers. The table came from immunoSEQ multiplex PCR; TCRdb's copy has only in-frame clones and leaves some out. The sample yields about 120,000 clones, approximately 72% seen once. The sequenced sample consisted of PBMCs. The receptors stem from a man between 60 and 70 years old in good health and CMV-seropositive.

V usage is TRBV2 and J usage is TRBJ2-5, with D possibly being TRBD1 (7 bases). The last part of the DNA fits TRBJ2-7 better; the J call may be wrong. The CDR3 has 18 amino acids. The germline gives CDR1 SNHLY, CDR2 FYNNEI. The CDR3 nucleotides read TGTGCCAGCAGTGAAGCGGGGGAGGTAGGGACAGCGAACTACGAGCAGTACTTC. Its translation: CASSEAGEVGTANYEQYF.

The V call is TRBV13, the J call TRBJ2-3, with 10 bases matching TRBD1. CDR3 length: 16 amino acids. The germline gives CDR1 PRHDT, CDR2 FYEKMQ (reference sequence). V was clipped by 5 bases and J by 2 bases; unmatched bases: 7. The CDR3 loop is CASSVWGQGNTDTQYF. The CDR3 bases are TGTGCCAGCAGCGTCTGGGGACAGGGGAACACAGATACGCAGTATTTT. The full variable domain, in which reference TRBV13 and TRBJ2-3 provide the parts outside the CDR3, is AAGVIQSPRHLIKEKRETATLKCYPIPRHDTVYWYQQGPGQDPQFLISFYEKMQSDKGSIPDRFSAQQFSDYHSELNMSSLELGDSALYFCASSVWGQGNTDTQYFGPGTRLTVL.

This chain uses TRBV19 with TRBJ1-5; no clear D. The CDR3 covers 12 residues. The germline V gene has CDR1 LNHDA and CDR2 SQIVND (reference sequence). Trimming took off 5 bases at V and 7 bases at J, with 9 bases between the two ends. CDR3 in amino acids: CASSPLRQPQHF. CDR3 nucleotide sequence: TGTGCCAGTAGTCCCCTGAGGCAGCCCCAGCATTTT.